This T cell receptor (beta chain) was identified in a study of T cell repertoires in cytomegalovirus infection. In the study overall: CMV epitopes in the study were HLA-C-restricted (recently identified) and HLA-B-restricted (well studied). Overall study findings and caveats: Dominant in the ex vivo response were TCR beta clonotypes restricted by HLA-C and specific for CMV.

J lost 6 bases, V lost 2 bases, and 8 bases had no gene match. Germline assignment: CDR1 MNHEY and CDR2 SVGAGI. This CDR3 has 16 amino acids. This clonotype was counted only a few times. Its antigen is as yet unknown. TCRdb called the reads again in MiXCR, with one record for every CDR3 protein. The table shows about 920,000 distinct CDR3 sequences, with roughly 30% occurring only once. J is TRBJ2-2 and V is TRBV6-5; 8 bases match TRBD2. This TCR was sampled from a human donor in good health (CMV status not recorded). Some clones in this sample may be carry-over from other donors' samples. The specimen comprised cultured CD8+ T cells from PBMCs, sampled from culture after CMV antigen stimulation. The CDR3 DNA reads TGTGCCAGCAGTTACGAAGGCGGGGGGTGGTCCGGGGAGCTGTTTTTT. Translating it yields CASSYEGGGWSGELFF.